The clone carrying this T cell receptor (beta chain) was picked up many times. The antigen is not known. MiXCR, run by TCRdb on the 5' RACE reads, gives a single entry per CDR3 protein. The table shows tens of thousands of distinct CDR3 sequences, with less than 8.5% occurring only once. Germline lookup yields CDR1 ENHRY and CDR2 SYGVKD. The CDR3 length is 13 residues. Trimming removed 3 bases at V and 7 bases at J, with 13 bases between. The data were taken from a study of T cells after yellow fever vaccination. About the research overall: Each low-cell-number fraction was prepared by means of SMART-Seq v4 Ultra Low Input. Study outcomes and limitations: FACS-sorted repertoires could harbor abundant contaminating bulk-population clonotypes. Although the secondary response was weaker, it peaked faster, at day 5 versus 15.

Sequencing was performed on CD8+ T cells sorted from PBMCs, taken 15 days after the yellow fever booster vaccination. The TCR was taken from a man aged 25-45 years who received the YFV17D yellow fever vaccine. The chain joins TRBV10-3 to TRBJ2-7; D might be TRBD1 (6 bases). CDR3: CAISEGQPLEQYF. In nucleotides, the CDR3 is TGTGCCATCAGTGAAGGACAGCCGCTTGAGCAGTACTTC.